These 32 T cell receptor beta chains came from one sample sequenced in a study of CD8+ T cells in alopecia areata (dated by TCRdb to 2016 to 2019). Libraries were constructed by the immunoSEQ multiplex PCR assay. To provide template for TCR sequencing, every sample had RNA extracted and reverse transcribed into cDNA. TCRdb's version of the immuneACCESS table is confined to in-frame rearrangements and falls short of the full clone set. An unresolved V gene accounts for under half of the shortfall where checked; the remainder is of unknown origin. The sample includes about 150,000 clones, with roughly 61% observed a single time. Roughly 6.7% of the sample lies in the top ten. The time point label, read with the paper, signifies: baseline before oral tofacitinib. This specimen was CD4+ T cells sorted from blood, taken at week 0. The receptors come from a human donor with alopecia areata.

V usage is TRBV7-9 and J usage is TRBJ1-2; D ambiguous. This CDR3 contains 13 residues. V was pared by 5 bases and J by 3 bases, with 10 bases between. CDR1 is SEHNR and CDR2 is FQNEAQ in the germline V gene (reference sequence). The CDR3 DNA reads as TGTGCCAGCAGCCCCAGCACGGACTATGGCTACACCTTC. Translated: CASSPSTDYGYTF. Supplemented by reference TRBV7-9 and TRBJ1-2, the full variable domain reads DTGVSQNPRHKITKRGQNVTFRCDPISEHNRLYWYRQTLGQGPEFLTYFQNEAQLEKSRLLSDRFSAERPKGSFSTLEIQRTEQGDSAMYLCASSPSTDYGYTFGSGTRLTVV.

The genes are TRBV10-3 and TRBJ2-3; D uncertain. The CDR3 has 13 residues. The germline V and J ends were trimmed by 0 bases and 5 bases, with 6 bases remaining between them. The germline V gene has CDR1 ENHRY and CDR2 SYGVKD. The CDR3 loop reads CAISESNGDTQYF. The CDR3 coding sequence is TGTGCCATCAGTGAGTCGAACGGAGATACGCAGTATTTT.

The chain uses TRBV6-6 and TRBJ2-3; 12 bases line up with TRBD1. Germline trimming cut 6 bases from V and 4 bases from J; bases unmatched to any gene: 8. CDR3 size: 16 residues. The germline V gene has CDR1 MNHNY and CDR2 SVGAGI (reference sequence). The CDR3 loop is CASSQPGQGAADTQYF. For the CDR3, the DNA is TGTGCCAGCAGCCAACCGGGACAGGGGGCCGCAGATACGCAGTATTTT.

CDR3 protein: CASSRPLDRAEENTEAFF. The CDR3 DNA follows: TGCGCCAGCAGTCGACCGCTCGACAGGGCGGAGGAGAACACTGAAGCTTTCTTT. V and J are TRBV23-1 and TRBJ1-1; 7 bases are shared with TRBD1. TRBV23-1 is an ORF; its function is uncertain. V lost 4 bases to trimming and J lost 1 base; unmatched junction nucleotides: 15. This CDR3 spans 18 amino acids.

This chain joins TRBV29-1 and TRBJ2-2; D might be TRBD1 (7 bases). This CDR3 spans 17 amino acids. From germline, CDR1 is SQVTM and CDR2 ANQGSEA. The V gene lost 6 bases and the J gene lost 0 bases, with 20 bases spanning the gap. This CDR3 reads CSVRAGRQGTNTGELFF. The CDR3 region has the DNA TGCAGCGTCCGAGCGGGCCGACAGGGTACGAACACCGGGGAGCTGTTTTTT.

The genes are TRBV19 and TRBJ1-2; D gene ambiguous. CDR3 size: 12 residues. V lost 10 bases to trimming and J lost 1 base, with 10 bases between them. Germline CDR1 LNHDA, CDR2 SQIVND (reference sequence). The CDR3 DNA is TGTGCCACTTGGACGCTTAACTATGGCTACACCTTC. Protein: CATWTLNYGYTF. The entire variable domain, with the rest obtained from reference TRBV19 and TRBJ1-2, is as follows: DGGITQSPKYLFRKEGQNVTLSCEQNLNHDAMYWYRQDPGQGLRLIYYSQIVNDFQKGDIAEGYSVSREKKESFPLTVTSAQKNPTAFYLCATWTLNYGYTFGSGTRLTVV.

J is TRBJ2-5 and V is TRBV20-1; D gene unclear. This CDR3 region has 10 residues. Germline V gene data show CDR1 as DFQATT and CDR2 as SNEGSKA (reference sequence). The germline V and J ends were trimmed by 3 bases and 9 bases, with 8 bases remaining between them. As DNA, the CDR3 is TGCAGTGCTAGGGCTATCGCCCAGTACTTC. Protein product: CSARAIAQYF.

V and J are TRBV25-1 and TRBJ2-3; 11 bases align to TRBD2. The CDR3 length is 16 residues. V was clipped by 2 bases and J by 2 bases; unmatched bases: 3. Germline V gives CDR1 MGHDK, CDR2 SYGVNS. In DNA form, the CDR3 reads TGTGCCAGCAGTGAACGACTAGCGGGGCCCACAGATACGCAGTATTTT. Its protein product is CASSERLAGPTDTQYF. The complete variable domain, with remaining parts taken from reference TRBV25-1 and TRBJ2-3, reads EADIYQTPRYLVIGTGKKITLECSQTMGHDKMYWYQQDPGMELHLIHYSYGVNSTEKGDLSSESTVSRIRTEHFPLTLESARPSHTSQYLCASSERLAGPTDTQYFGPGTRLTVL.

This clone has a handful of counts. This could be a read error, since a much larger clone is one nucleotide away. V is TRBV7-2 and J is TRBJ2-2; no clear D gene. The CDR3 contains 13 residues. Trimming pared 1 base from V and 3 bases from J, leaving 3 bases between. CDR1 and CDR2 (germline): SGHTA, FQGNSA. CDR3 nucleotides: TGTGCCAGCAGCTTAGAATACACCGGGGAGCTGTTTTTT. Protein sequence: CASSLEYTGELFF.

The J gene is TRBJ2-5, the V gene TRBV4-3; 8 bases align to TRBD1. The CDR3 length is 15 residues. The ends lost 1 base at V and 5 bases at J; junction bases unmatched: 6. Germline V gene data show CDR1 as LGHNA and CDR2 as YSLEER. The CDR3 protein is CASSQGWTGLETQYF. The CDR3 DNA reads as TGCGCCAGCAGCCAAGGGTGGACAGGGTTGGAGACCCAGTACTTC.

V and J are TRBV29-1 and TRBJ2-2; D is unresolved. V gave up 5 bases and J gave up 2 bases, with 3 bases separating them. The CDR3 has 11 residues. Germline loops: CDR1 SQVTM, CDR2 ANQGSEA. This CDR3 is CSVSNTGELFF. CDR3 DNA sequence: TGCAGCGTTAGTAACACCGGGGAGCTGTTTTTT.

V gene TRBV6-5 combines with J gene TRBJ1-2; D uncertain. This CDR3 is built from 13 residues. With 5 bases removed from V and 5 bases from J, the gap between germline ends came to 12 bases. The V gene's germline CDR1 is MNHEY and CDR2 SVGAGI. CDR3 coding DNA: TGTGCCAGCAGTGTAGGGCTGGGGTATGGCTACACCTTC. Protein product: CASSVGLGYGYTF.

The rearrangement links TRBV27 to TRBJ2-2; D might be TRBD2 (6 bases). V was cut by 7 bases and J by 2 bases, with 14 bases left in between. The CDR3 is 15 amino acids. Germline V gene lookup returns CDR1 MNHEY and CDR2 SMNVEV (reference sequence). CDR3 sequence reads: CASKWDLRNTGELFF. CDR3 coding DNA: TGTGCCAGCAAGTGGGACTTACGTAACACCGGGGAGCTGTTTTTT.

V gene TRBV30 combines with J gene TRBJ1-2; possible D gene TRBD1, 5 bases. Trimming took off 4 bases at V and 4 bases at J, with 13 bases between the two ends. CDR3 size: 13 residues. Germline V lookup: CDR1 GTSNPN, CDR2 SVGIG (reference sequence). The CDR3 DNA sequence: TGTGCCTGGAATAGTTGGCAGGGCTATGGCTACACCTTC. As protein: CAWNSWQGYGYTF.

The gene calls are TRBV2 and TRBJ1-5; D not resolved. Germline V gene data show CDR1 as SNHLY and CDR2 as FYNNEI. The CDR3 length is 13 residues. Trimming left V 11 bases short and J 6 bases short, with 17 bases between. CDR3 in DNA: TGTGCCTCCCAGGCGGGCGAAGGTCAGCCCCAGCATTTT. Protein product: CASQAGEGQPQHF.

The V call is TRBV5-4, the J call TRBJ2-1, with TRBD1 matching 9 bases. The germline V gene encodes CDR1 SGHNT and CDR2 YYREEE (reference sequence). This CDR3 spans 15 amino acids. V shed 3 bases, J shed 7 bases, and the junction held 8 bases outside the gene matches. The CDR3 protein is CASSSGTGNVNEQFF. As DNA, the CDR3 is TGTGCCAGCAGCTCCGGGACAGGGAATGTGAATGAGCAGTTCTTC.

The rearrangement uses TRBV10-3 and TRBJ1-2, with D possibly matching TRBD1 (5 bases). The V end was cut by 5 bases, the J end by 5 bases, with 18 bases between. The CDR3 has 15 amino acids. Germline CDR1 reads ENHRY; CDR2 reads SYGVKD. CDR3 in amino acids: CAISFGAQERYGYTF. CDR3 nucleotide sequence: TGTGCCATCAGTTTTGGGGCCCAGGAGAGGTATGGCTACACCTTC.

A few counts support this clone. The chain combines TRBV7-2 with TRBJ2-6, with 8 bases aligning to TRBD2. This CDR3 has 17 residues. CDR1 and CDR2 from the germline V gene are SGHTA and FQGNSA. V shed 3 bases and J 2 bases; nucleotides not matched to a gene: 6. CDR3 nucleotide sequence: TGTGCCAGCAGCTTTAGCGGGACCTGGACTGGGGCCAACGTCCTGACTTTC. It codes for CASSFSGTWTGANVLTF.

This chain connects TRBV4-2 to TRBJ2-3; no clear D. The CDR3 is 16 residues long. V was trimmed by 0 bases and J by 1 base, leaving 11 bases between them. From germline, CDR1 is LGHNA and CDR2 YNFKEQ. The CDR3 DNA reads TGTGCCAGCAGCCAAGATTGGCGACTCGGCACAGATACGCAGTATTTT. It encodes CASSQDWRLGTDTQYF.

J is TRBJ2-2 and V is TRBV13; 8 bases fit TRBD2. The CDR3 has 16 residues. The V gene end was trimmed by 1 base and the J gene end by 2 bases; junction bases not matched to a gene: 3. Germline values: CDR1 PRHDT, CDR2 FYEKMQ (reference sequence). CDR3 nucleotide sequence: TGTGCCAGCAGCTTAGAACTAGCGGTAAACACCGGGGAGCTGTTTTTT. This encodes CASSLELAVNTGELFF.

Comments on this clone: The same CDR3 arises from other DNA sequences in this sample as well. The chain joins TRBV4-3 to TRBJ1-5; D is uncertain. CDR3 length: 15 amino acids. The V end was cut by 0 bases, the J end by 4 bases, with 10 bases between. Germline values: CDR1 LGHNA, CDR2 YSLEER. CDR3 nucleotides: TGCGCCAGCAGCCAAGATACGGTTGTAAATCAGCCCCAGCATTTT. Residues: CASSQDTVVNQPQHF.

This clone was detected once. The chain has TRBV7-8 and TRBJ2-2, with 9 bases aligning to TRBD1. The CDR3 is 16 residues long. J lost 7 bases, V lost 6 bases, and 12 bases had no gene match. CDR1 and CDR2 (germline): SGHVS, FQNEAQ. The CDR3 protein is CASSRSPGQGGGELFF. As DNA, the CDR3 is TGTGCCAGCAGTCGATCGCCGGGACAGGGAGGCGGGGAGCTGTTTTTT.

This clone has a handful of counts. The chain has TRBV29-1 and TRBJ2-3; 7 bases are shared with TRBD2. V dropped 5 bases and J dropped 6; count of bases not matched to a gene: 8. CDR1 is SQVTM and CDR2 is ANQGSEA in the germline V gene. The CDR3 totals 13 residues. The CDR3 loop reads CSVQLAARDTQYF. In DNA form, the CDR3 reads TGCAGCGTTCAGCTAGCGGCGCGCGATACGCAGTATTTT.

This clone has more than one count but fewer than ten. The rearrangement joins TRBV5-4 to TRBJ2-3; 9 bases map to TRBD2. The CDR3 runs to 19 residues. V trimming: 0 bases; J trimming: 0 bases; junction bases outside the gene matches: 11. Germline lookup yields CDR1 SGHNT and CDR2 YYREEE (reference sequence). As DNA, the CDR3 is TGTGCCAGCAGCTTGGGTAGTAGCGGGGGTCCCACTAGCACAGATACGCAGTATTTT. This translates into CASSLGSSGGPTSTDTQYF.

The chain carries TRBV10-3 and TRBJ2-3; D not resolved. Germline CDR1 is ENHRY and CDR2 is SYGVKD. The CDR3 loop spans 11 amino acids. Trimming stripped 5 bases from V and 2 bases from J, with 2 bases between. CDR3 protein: CAISNTDTQYF. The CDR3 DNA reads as TGTGCCATCAGTAACACAGATACGCAGTATTTT.

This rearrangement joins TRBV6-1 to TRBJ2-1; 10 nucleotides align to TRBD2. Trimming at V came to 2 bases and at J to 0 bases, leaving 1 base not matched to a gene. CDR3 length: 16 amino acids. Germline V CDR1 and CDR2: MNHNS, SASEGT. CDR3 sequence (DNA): TGTGCCAGCAGTGAATGGACTAGCGGCTCCTACAATGAGCAGTTCTTC. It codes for CASSEWTSGSYNEQFF.

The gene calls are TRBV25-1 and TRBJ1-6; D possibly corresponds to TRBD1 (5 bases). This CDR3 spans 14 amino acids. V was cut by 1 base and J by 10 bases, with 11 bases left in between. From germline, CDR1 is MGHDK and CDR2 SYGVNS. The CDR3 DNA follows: TGTGCCAGCAGTGAATCAGGGTTTAGCTCACCCCTCCACTTT. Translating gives CASSESGFSSPLHF. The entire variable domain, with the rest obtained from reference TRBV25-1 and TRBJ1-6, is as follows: EADIYQTPRYLVIGTGKKITLECSQTMGHDKMYWYQQDPGMELHLIHYSYGVNSTEKGDLSSESTVSRIRTEHFPLTLESARPSHTSQYLCASSESGFSSPLHFGNGTRLTVT.

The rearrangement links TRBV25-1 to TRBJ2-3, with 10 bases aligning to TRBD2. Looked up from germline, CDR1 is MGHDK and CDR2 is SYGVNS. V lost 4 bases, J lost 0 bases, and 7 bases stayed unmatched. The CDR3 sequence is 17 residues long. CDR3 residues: CASSVWTSGGSTDTQYF. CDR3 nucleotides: TGTGCCAGCAGTGTATGGACTAGCGGCGGAAGCACAGATACGCAGTATTTT. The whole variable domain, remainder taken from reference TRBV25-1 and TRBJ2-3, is EADIYQTPRYLVIGTGKKITLECSQTMGHDKMYWYQQDPGMELHLIHYSYGVNSTEKGDLSSESTVSRIRTEHFPLTLESARPSHTSQYLCASSVWTSGGSTDTQYFGPGTRLTVL.

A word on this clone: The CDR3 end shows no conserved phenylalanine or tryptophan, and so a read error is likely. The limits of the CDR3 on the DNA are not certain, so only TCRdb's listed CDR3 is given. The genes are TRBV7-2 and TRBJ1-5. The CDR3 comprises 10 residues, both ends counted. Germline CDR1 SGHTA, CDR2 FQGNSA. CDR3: CASSPVRFSI.

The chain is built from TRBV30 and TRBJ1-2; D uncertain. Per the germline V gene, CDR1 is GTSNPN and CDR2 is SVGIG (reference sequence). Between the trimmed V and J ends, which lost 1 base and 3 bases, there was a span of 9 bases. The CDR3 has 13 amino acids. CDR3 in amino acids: CAWSAPGYYGYTF. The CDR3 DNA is TGTGCCTGGAGTGCTCCAGGCTACTATGGCTACACCTTC.

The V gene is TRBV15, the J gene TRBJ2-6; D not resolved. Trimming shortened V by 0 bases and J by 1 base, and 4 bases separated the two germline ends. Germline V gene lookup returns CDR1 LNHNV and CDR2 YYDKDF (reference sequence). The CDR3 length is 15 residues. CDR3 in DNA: TGTGCCACCAGCAGAGAGATATCTGGGGCCAACGTCCTGACTTTC. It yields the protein CATSREISGANVLTF.

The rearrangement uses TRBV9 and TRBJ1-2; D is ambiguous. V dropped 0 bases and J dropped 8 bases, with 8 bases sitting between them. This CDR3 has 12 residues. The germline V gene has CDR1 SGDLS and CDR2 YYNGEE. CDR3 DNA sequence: TGTGCCAGCAGCGTAGGTGATGGAGGCTACACCTTC. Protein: CASSVGDGGYTF.